These 2 T cell receptor beta chains were sequenced from one sample in a study of cytomegalovirus exposure and HLA in healthy donors. The PCR ran on 60 Vbeta and 13 Jbeta primers. Profiled with immunoSEQ multiplex PCR; TCRdb holds only in-frame clones, not every one. The sample has 150,000 to 200,000 clones, over 80% seen once. The specimen was PBMCs. These receptors originate from a woman between 18 and 29 years old in good health and CMV-seronegative.

J is TRBJ1-1 and V is TRBV19, with TRBD1 matching over 11 bases. Germline-derived CDR1 and CDR2 are LNHDA and SQIVND (reference sequence). Trimming removed 1 base from V and 4 bases from J; junction bases left unmatched: 5. There are 16 residues in the CDR3. CDR3 loop: CASSIVGGQGGTEAFF. As DNA, the CDR3 is TGTGCCAGTAGTATAGTAGGGGGACAGGGGGGCACTGAAGCTTTCTTT.

The chain has TRBV19 and TRBJ1-2; D possibly corresponds to TRBD1 (5 bases). The V gene's germline CDR1 is LNHDA and CDR2 SQIVND (reference sequence). This CDR3 has 14 amino acids. Trimming removed 5 bases from V and 8 bases from J, with 18 bases in between. The CDR3 is CASSAWWGAEGYTF. CDR3 nucleotides: TGTGCCAGTAGTGCCTGGTGGGGCGCAGAGGGCTACACCTTC.